The present entry profiles one T cell receptor beta chain with its context. This sample stems from a study of blood T cell repertoires in COVID-19. The wider study: Sites in the United States, Italy and Spain provided acute and convalescent COVID-19 samples. From T cells, B-cell-depleted T cells, or PBMCs came the material, which was cDNA or gDNA.

In germline, CDR1 is SGHTA, CDR2 FQGNSA. The CDR3 totals 15 residues. V gave up 6 bases and J gave up 5 bases; unmatched junction bases: 10. Assay: immunoSEQ multiplex PCR; the TCRdb copy retains only in-frame clones and omits some. The sample lists about 34,000 clones; roughly 80% were seen once. Sequenced sample: peripheral blood. The sequence derives from a human donor in a cohort sampled during active COVID-19. The rearrangement links TRBV7-2 to TRBJ1-1; 9 positions agree with TRBD1. The CDR3 coding sequence is TGTGCCAGCAGACAACAGGGGGCCCCGGCGACTGAAGCTTTCTTT. This encodes CASRQQGAPATEAFF.